The 32 T cell receptor beta chains listed next were all sequenced from one sample in a study of early T cells in non-severe SARS-CoV-2 infection. MiXCR, applied by TCRdb to the 5' RACE reads, yields one record per CDR3 protein. The sample has more than 85,000 distinct CDR3 sequences, approximately 17% seen once. The sample was whole blood. The receptors stem from an adult who was a healthcare worker with PCR-confirmed SARS-CoV-2 infection or an uninfected control (not recorded which).

The chain links TRBV5-4 to TRBJ2-7; D possibly corresponds to TRBD2 (5 bases). With 4 bases removed from V and 6 bases from J, the gap between germline ends came to 14 bases. Per the germline V gene, CDR1 is SGHNT and CDR2 is YYREEE (reference sequence). The CDR3 has 13 amino acids. The CDR3 nucleotides read TGTGCCAGCAGCCCCGGCAGGACTTCCGAGCAGTACTTC. Translating it yields CASSPGRTSEQYF.

This clonotype showed up just a few times. The chain carries TRBV4-3 and TRBJ2-4; no definite D call. Germline V gene sequence: CDR1 LGHNA, CDR2 YSLEER. The CDR3 is 14 residues long. V shed 1 base and J shed 8 bases, with 12 bases lying between them. The CDR3 DNA is TGCGCCAGCAGCCAAGCTCCGTTCCAAGACATTCAGTACTTC. This gives the protein CASSQAPFQDIQYF.

In its sample, this clonotype was seen a few times. The chain couples TRBV4-1 to TRBJ2-1; TRBD2 matches 9 bases. This CDR3 spans 16 amino acids. V lost 0 bases and J lost 3; bases outside the gene matches: 3. Germline lookup yields CDR1 MGHRA and CDR2 YSYEKL. The CDR3 bases are TGCGCCAGCAGCCAAGATTTAGCGGGAGTCTACAATGAGCAGTTCTTC. Translating gives CASSQDLAGVYNEQFF.

This clonotype came up a few times. The chain joins TRBV27 to TRBJ2-5, with TRBD1 identical over 8 bases. The CDR3 is made up of 15 amino acids. In germline, CDR1 is MNHEY, CDR2 SMNVEV (reference sequence). J lost 5 bases, V lost 5 bases, and 10 bases had no gene match. CDR3 coding DNA: TGTGCCAGCAGTCCCAAAGACAGGGGCGGCGAGACCCAGTACTTC. It specifies CASSPKDRGGETQYF.

This clonotype turned up a few times. The genes are TRBV6-5 and TRBJ1-1; 7 bases align to TRBD1. The germline CDR1 and CDR2 sequences are MNHEY and SVGAGI. Trimming cost V 6 bases and J 1 base; bases outside gene matches: 5. The CDR3 extends over 14 amino acids. In DNA form, the CDR3 reads TGTGCCAGCAGGCAGGGGGTGGGGAACACTGAAGCTTTCTTT. This translates into CASRQGVGNTEAFF.

This clonotype was seen more than once but under ten times. The V gene is TRBV7-9, the J gene TRBJ2-5; D unclear. The CDR3 loop spans 13 amino acids. The germline V gene has CDR1 SEHNR and CDR2 FQNEAQ (reference sequence). With 2 bases removed from V and 3 bases from J, the gap between germline ends came to 7 bases. The CDR3 DNA reads TGTGCCAGCAGCTTAAGGGCTGAAGAGACCCAGTACTTC. This sequence encodes CASSLRAEETQYF.

V usage is TRBV28 and J usage is TRBJ2-5; 14 bases are shared with TRBD2. The CDR3 length is 18 residues. V was clipped by 7 bases and J by 4 bases; unmatched bases: 14. CDR1 is MDHEN and CDR2 is SYDVKM in the germline V gene. As DNA, the CDR3 is TGTGCCAGCAACCTGGGACTAGCGGGAGTTAGGGCTGCAGAGACCCAGTACTTC. It codes for CASNLGLAGVRAAETQYF.

This clonotype was seen only a few times. V usage is TRBV5-4 and J usage is TRBJ2-6; TRBD1 aligns across 9 bases. The junction had 11 bases not matched to a gene; V was cut back by 4 bases and J by 0 bases. The CDR3 has 19 amino acids. The V gene's germline CDR1 is SGHNT and CDR2 YYREEE (reference sequence). The CDR3 loop reads CASSTVGTGLLSGANVLTF. In nucleotides, the CDR3 is TGTGCCAGCAGCACCGTTGGGACAGGGCTTCTCTCTGGGGCCAACGTCCTGACTTTC.

There are many counts of this clonotype. The V call is TRBV15, the J call TRBJ2-1; TRBD2 agrees at 13 bases. V was clipped by 4 bases and J by 9 bases; unmatched bases: 6. CDR1 and CDR2 from the germline V gene are LNHNV and YYDKDF (reference sequence). This CDR3 spans 15 amino acids. The chain's CDR3 is CATSKGTSGIGEQFF. CDR3 nucleotides: TGTGCCACCAGCAAAGGGACTAGCGGGATAGGTGAGCAGTTCTTC.

The V call is TRBV29-1, the J call TRBJ2-5; D call uncertain. V was trimmed by 4 bases and J by 1 base, leaving 13 bases between them. The germline CDR1 and CDR2 sequences are SQVTM and ANQGSEA. The CDR3 contains 14 residues. CDR3 sequence (DNA): TGCAGCGTTGGTTTTACGGGCTTCCAAGAGACCCAGTACTTC. This encodes CSVGFTGFQETQYF.

V is TRBV2 and J is TRBJ2-7, with 13 bases that match TRBD2. CDR3 size: 16 residues. The J segment lost 2 bases and the V segment lost 5 bases, leaving 6 bases of the junction unmatched. Germline lookup yields CDR1 SNHLY and CDR2 FYNNEI. The CDR3 loop is CASSRLTSGRTYEQYF. The CDR3, as DNA: TGTGCCAGCAGTCGCCTGACTAGCGGGAGGACCTACGAGCAGTACTTC. Filled out from reference TRBV2 and TRBJ2-7, the complete variable domain reads EPEVTQTPSHQVTQMGQEVILRCVPISNHLYFYWYRQILGQKVEFLVSFYNNEISEKSEIFDDQFSVERPDGSNFTLKIRSTKLEDSAMYFCASSRLTSGRTYEQYFGPGTRLTVT.

The rearrangement joins TRBV7-9 to TRBJ1-2; the D gene is possibly TRBD1 (5 bases). Deletions cut 3 bases from V and 2 bases from J, with 10 bases between. Germline V CDR1 and CDR2: SEHNR, FQNEAQ (reference sequence). This CDR3 region has 14 residues. The CDR3, as DNA: TGTGCCAGCAGCTTTCCGGGACCGAACTATGGCTACACCTTC. Translating it yields CASSFPGPNYGYTF.

Only one count was recorded for this clonotype. The gene calls are TRBV6-6 and TRBJ2-5; TRBD1 matches at 9 bases. The CDR3 is 15 amino acids. Per germline, CDR1 MNHNY and CDR2 SVGAGI (reference sequence). V shed 6 bases and J 2 bases; nucleotides not matched to a gene: 7. The CDR3 DNA sequence: TGTGCCAGCAGCCTGATTGGACAGGGGCAAGAGACCCAGTACTTC. Its protein product is CASSLIGQGQETQYF.

In its sample, this clonotype was seen a few times. The rearrangement joins TRBV28 to TRBJ2-7; D may be TRBD1 (7 bases). The V gene lost 7 bases and the J gene lost 3 bases, with 16 bases spanning the gap. CDR1 MDHEN and CDR2 SYDVKM come from the germline V gene. The CDR3 has 14 residues. The CDR3 here is CASNRQGLFYEQYF. The CDR3 DNA sequence: TGTGCCAGCAATAGACAGGGACTTTTCTACGAGCAGTACTTC.

The chain has TRBV24-1 and TRBJ2-3; no definite D call. CDR1 and CDR2 from the germline V gene are KGHDR and SFDVKD. This CDR3 is built from 11 residues. The ends were cut back, 4 bases at V and 8 bases at J, with 6 bases in the middle. CDR3: CATSDPRTQYF. In DNA form, the CDR3 reads TGTGCCACCAGTGACCCCCGTACGCAGTATTTT.

This clonotype was recorded many times. The chain recombines TRBV6-5 with TRBJ2-1; 7 bases line up with TRBD2. V dropped 3 bases and J dropped 8; count of bases not matched to a gene: 10. This CDR3 is 15 amino acids long. Germline loops: CDR1 MNHEY, CDR2 SVGAGI. This CDR3 is CASSYDTGGRYEQFF. CDR3 DNA sequence: TGTGCCAGCAGTTATGATACCGGGGGGAGATATGAGCAGTTCTTC.

This clonotype was picked up a small number of times. The V gene is TRBV9, the J gene TRBJ1-3, with D unclear. The CDR3 consists of 13 residues. Deletions cut 4 bases from V and 1 base from J, with 6 bases between. Germline V gene sequence: CDR1 SGDLS, CDR2 YYNGEE. CDR3 region: CASSPLSGNTIYF. The CDR3 DNA reads as TGTGCCAGCAGCCCCCTATCTGGAAACACCATATATTTT.

This clonotype has more than one count but fewer than ten. The chain uses TRBV7-9 and TRBJ1-1; D gene unclear. CDR1 SEHNR and CDR2 FQNEAQ come from the germline V gene (reference sequence). Between the trimmed V and J ends, which lost 5 bases and 4 bases, there was a span of 20 bases. CDR3 size: 16 residues. The CDR3 here is CASSPLMIGLGTEAFF. In DNA, the CDR3 is TGTGCCAGCAGCCCTCTCATGATAGGGCTTGGCACTGAAGCTTTCTTT.

The chain combines TRBV4-3 with TRBJ1-3; D gene unclear. This CDR3 region has 16 residues. V lost 0 bases and J 0 bases, leaving 9 bases between the germline ends. Germline values: CDR1 LGHNA, CDR2 YSLEER. This chain's CDR3 is CASSQDRQLSGNTIYF. The CDR3 coding sequence is TGCGCCAGCAGCCAAGATCGCCAACTCTCTGGAAACACCATATATTTT.

The genes are TRBV7-9 and TRBJ2-7; TRBD2 agrees at 7 bases. Germline assignment: CDR1 SEHNR and CDR2 FQNEAQ (reference sequence). V shed 6 bases, J shed 5 bases, and the junction held 10 bases outside the gene matches. CDR3 length: 14 residues. The CDR3 loop reads CASSSKTRENEQYF. The CDR3 DNA reads TGTGCCAGCAGTTCAAAGACGCGGGAGAACGAGCAGTACTTC.

The rearrangement uses TRBV27 and TRBJ1-5, with 7 bases that match TRBD1. Germline assignment: CDR1 MNHEY and CDR2 SMNVEV (reference sequence). Unmatched junction bases numbered 14, after V lost 6 bases and J lost 3 bases. The CDR3 has 17 residues. The CDR3 DNA follows: TGTGCCAGCAGAACCTCCTGGACAGGTCCTTTCAATCAGCCCCAGCATTTT. Its protein is CASRTSWTGPFNQPQHF.

The chain uses TRBV4-2 and TRBJ2-1, with 8 bases fitting TRBD2. Germline V gene data show CDR1 as LGHNA and CDR2 as YNFKEQ. The CDR3 is made up of 15 amino acids. After removal of 5 bases from V and 2 bases from J, the junction contained 5 bases not matched to a gene. CDR3 coding DNA: TGTGCCAGCAGCGGGGGCGGGGGGCCCTACAATGAGCAGTTCTTC. Translated, it gives CASSGGGGPYNEQFF.

This clonotype was counted between two and nine times. The rearrangement uses TRBV7-6 and TRBJ2-5, with D tentatively TRBD2 (5 bases). Germline CDR1 and CDR2: SGHVS and FNYEAQ. Trimming shortened V by 1 base and J by 1 base, and 10 bases separated the two germline ends. The CDR3 runs 15 residues. CDR3 in amino acids: CASSLGSRGQETQYF. The DNA for the CDR3 is TGTGCCAGCAGCTTAGGGTCCCGGGGCCAAGAGACCCAGTACTTC.

This clonotype was counted ten times or more. The chain couples TRBV14 to TRBJ2-7, with 9 bases identical to TRBD1. Trimming cost V 4 bases and J 4 bases; bases outside gene matches: 11. Germline lookup yields CDR1 SGHDN and CDR2 FVKESK. The CDR3 covers 16 residues. As DNA, the CDR3 is TGTGCCAGCAGCCTTACGAGAGGGACAGGGACTTACGAGCAGTACTTC. Residues: CASSLTRGTGTYEQYF.

The chain carries TRBV4-1 and TRBJ2-3; 9 nucleotides agree with TRBD2. The CDR3 length is 20 residues. Germline V CDR1 and CDR2: MGHRA, YSYEKL. With 0 bases clipped from V and 4 bases from J, the junction kept 17 bases outside the gene matches. The CDR3 sequence: CASSQDWPSGTISGADTQYF. Here the CDR3 DNA reads TGCGCCAGCAGCCAAGATTGGCCTAGCGGGACCATCTCAGGGGCAGATACGCAGTATTTT.

The chain has TRBV4-3 and TRBJ2-7, with 12 bases matching TRBD1. The CDR3 runs to 16 residues. Germline V CDR1 and CDR2: LGHNA, YSLEER. The V gene end was trimmed by 2 bases and the J gene end by 6 bases; junction bases not matched to a gene: 8. In DNA, the CDR3 is TGCGCCAGCAGCCAAAAGGCCGGGACAGGGGGCGTCGAGCAGTACTTC. It yields the protein CASSQKAGTGGVEQYF.

This clonotype was counted a few times. The V gene is TRBV12-3 or TRBV12-4, the J gene TRBJ1-3; D ambiguous. V lost 1 base, J lost 2 bases, and 6 bases lay in between. This CDR3 contains 14 residues. The CDR3 DNA sequence: TGTGCCAGCAGTTTAGGAGGGCCTGGAAACACCATATATTTT. Translating it yields CASSLGGPGNTIYF.

This clonotype was seen at least ten times. The V call is TRBV19, the J call TRBJ2-2, with D tentatively TRBD1 or TRBD2 (6 bases each). V lost 7 bases, J lost 0 bases, and 9 bases lay in between. Germline loops: CDR1 LNHDA, CDR2 SQIVND (reference sequence). CDR3 size: 14 residues. CDR3 in amino acids: CASTGGPNTGELFF. In nucleotides, the CDR3 is TGTGCCAGTACCGGGGGCCCGAACACCGGGGAGCTGTTTTTT.

CDR3 loop: CSAPKKDHLNTDTQYF. CDR3 nucleotide sequence: TGCAGTGCCCCAAAGAAGGACCATCTAAACACAGATACGCAGTATTTT. The chain employs TRBV20-1 and TRBJ2-3; no clear D gene. V lost 6 bases and J 2 bases, leaving 21 bases between the germline ends. This CDR3 has 16 amino acids. CDR1 and CDR2 (germline): DFQATT, SNEGSKA (reference sequence).

V gene TRBV6-2 or TRBV6-3 combines with J gene TRBJ2-2; 9 nucleotides match TRBD1. V gave up 7 bases and J gave up 4 bases; unmatched junction bases: 4. The CDR3 spans 14 residues. Per the germline V gene, CDR1 is MNHEY and CDR2 is SVGEGT. The CDR3 loop reads CASMGQGITGELFF. CDR3 sequence (DNA): TGTGCCAGCATGGGACAGGGAATCACCGGGGAGCTGTTTTTT.

The chain couples TRBV7-2 to TRBJ1-1; D unresolved. V lost 1 base and J lost 5, with 17 bases in between. The germline CDR1 and CDR2 sequences are SGHTA and FQGNSA. The CDR3 is 16 amino acids. CDR3 amino acids: CASSLGGGMLGTEAFF. Written as DNA, the CDR3 is TGTGCCAGCAGCTTAGGAGGAGGAATGTTAGGTACTGAAGCTTTCTTT.

This clonotype was recorded a few times. The V gene is TRBV5-1, the J gene TRBJ2-7; 7 bases are a match to TRBD1. The junction had 11 bases not matched to a gene; V was cut back by 4 bases and J by 7 bases. CDR1 and CDR2 (germline): SGHRS, YFSETQ. The CDR3 totals 14 residues. CDR3 residues: CASSPRGLDTEQYF. The DNA of the CDR3 is TGCGCCAGCAGCCCCAGGGGGTTGGACACTGAGCAGTACTTC.